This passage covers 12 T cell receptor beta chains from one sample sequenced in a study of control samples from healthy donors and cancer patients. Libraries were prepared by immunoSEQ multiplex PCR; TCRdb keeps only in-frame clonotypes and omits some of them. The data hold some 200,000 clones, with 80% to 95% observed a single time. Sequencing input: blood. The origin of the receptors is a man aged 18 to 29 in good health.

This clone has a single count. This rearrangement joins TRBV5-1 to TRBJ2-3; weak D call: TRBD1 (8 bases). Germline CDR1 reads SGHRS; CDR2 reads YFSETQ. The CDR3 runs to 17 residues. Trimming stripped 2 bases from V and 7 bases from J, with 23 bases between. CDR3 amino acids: CASSFQPQGEGRNTQYF. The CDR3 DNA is TGCGCCAGCAGCTTCCAACCACAGGGGGAGGGAAGAAATACGCAGTATTTT.

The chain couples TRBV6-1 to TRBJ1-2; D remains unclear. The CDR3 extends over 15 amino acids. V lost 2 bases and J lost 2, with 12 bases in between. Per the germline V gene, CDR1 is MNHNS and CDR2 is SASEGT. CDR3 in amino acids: CASSEWSGQNYGYTF. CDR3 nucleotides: TGTGCCAGCAGTGAATGGAGTGGGCAGAACTATGGCTACACCTTC.

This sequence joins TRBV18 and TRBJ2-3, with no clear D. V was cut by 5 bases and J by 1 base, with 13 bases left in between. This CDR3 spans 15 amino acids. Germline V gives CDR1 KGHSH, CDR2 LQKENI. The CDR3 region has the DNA TGTGCCAGCTCAGACTCGGCCGCGGGCACAGATACGCAGTATTTT. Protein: CASSDSAAGTDTQYF.

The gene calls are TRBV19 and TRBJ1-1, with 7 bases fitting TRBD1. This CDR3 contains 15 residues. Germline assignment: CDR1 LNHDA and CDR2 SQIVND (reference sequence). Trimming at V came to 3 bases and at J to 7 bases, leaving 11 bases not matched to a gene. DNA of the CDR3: TGTGCCAGTAGTATGGGACAGTGGGCGCTAGGTGAAGCTTTCTTT. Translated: CASSMGQWALGEAFF.

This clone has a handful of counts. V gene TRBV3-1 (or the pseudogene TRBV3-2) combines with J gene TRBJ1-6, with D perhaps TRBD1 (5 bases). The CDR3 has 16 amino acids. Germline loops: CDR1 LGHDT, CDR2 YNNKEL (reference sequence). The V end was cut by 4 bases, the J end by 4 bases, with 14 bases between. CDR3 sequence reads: CASSPYQGRYNSPLHF. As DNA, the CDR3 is TGTGCCAGCAGCCCGTACCAGGGACGGTATAATTCACCCCTCCACTTT.

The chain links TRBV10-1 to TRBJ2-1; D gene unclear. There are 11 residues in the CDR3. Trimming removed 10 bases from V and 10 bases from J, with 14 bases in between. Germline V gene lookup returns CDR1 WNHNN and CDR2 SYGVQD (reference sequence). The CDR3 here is CATQQFGEQFF. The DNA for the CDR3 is TGCGCCACCCAGCAGTTCGGGGAGCAGTTCTTC.

Here the CDR3 DNA reads TGCGCCAGCAGCTTGGATGGGGGTTTGAACACCGGGGAGCTGTTTTTT. This gives the protein CASSLDGGLNTGELFF. V gene TRBV5-1 combines with J gene TRBJ2-2; D is perhaps TRBD1 or TRBD2 (5 bases each). V shed 0 bases and J shed 1 base, with 10 bases lying between them. The CDR3 spans 16 residues. The germline CDR1 and CDR2 sequences are SGHRS and YFSETQ.

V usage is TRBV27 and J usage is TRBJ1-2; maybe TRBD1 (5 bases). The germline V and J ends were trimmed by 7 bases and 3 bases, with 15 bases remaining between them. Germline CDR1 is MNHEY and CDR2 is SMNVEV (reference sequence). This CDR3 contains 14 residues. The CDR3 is CASTTTGGDYGYTF. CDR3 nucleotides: TGTGCCAGCACTACCACAGGAGGGGACTATGGCTACACCTTC.

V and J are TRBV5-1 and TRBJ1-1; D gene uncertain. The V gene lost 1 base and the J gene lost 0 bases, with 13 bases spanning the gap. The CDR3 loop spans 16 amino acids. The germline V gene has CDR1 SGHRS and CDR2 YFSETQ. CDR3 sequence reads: CASSLQPQAMNTEAFF. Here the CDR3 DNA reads TGCGCCAGCAGCTTGCAGCCTCAGGCCATGAACACTGAAGCTTTCTTT.

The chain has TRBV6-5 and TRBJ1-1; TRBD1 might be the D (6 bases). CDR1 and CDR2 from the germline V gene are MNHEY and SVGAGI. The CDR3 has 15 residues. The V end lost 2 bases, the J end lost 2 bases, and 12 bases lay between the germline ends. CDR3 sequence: CASSYRVDSNTEAFF. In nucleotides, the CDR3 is TGTGCCAGCAGTTACAGAGTGGACAGCAACACTGAAGCTTTCTTT.

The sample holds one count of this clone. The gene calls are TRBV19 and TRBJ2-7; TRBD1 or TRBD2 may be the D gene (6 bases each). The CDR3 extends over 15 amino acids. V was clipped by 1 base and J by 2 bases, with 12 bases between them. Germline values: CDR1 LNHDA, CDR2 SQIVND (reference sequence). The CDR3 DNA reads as TGTGCCAGTAGTATAGGGAGGGACACCACCTACGAGCAGTACTTC. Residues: CASSIGRDTTYEQYF.

The CDR3 sequence: CAISEGQEETQYF. DNA of the CDR3: TGTGCCATCAGTGAAGGACAGGAAGAGACCCAGTACTTC. The chain joins TRBV10-3 to TRBJ2-5, with 7 bases fitting TRBD1. This CDR3 comprises 13 residues. Germline loops: CDR1 ENHRY, CDR2 SYGVKD. V lost 3 bases, J lost 3 bases, and 1 base stayed unmatched.